This T cell receptor (beta chain) derives from a study of T cell repertoires in cytomegalovirus infection. Whole-study context: Based on public TCR beta signatures, there were indications of CMV infection and of a matching HLA type.

Study findings and constraints: Cumulated frequencies of public TCR beta families served to identify carriers of CMV plus the relevant HLA. There were HLA-C-restricted CMV-specific TCR beta clonotypes dominating the ex vivo response.

This clonotype was seen a few times. Its target is unknown. TCRdb reprocessed the reads with MiXCR, giving one entry per CDR3 protein. The table records more than 350,000 distinct CDR3 sequences, roughly a third of them present only once. Sequenced sample: PBMCs. This receptor was taken from a human donor in good health (CMV status not recorded). Some clones in this sample may be carry-over from other donors' samples.

The CDR3 protein is CASSQTASNYGYTF. CDR3 DNA: TGCGCCAGCAGCCAAACAGCCTCTAACTATGGCTACACCTTC. The chain combines TRBV4-1 with TRBJ1-2; unclear D gene. The CDR3 runs to 14 residues. Germline V gene lookup returns CDR1 MGHRA and CDR2 YSYEKL. V gave up 2 bases and J gave up 0 bases, with 7 bases separating them.